The 24 T cell receptor beta chains below were found in one sample sequenced in a study of Graves' ophthalmopathy and Graves' hyperthyroidism. Beta-chain TCR CDR3 regions were amplified from RNA transcripts. HTBI primers primed a first-round RT-PCR, and a second-round multiplex PCR followed. A single record per CDR3 protein comes from TCRdb applying MiXCR to the multiplex PCR reads. In the table there are hundreds of thousands of distinct CDR3 sequences, roughly 41% of which are singletons. Specimen: peripheral blood. The receptors derive from an adult man with Graves' ophthalmopathy.

On this clonotype itself: Lacking the conserved final phenylalanine or tryptophan, this CDR3 likely reflects a read error. Because the CDR3's place on the DNA is in doubt, the DNA is left out and the CDR3 is given as listed by TCRdb. The chain joins TRBV29-1 to TRBJ1-2; no DNA check was done on the table's D call, TRBD1. The CDR3 comprises 13 residues, both ends counted. CDR1 and CDR2 (germline): SQVTM, ANQGSEA. CDR3 in amino acids: CIVTAGTARGHTS.

The rearrangement links TRBV7-8 to TRBJ2-5; 9 bases line up with TRBD2. V dropped 1 base and J dropped 3; count of bases not matched to a gene: 6. The CDR3 spans 16 residues. In germline, CDR1 is SGHVS, CDR2 FQNEAQ. The CDR3 sequence is CASSLEAGLAEETQYF. Written as DNA, the CDR3 is TGTGCCAGCAGCTTAGAGGCGGGACTAGCAGAAGAGACCCAGTACTTC.

Many counts were recorded for this clonotype. The V and J genes are TRBV5-5 and TRBJ1-3, with D unresolved. From germline, CDR1 is SGHKS and CDR2 YYEKEE (reference sequence). V was trimmed by 0 bases and J by 3 bases, leaving 7 bases between them. The CDR3 covers 14 residues. DNA of the CDR3: TGTGCCAGCAGCTTGGATTGGGTTGGAAACACCATATATTTT. It specifies CASSLDWVGNTIYF.

The J gene is TRBJ2-6, the V gene TRBV2, with 7 nucleotides matching TRBD1. The V gene end was trimmed by 6 bases and the J gene end by 4 bases; junction bases not matched to a gene: 6. Looked up from germline, CDR1 is SNHLY and CDR2 is FYNNEI. The CDR3 consists of 15 residues. CDR3: CASRMDRSGANVLTF. The CDR3 nucleotides are TGTGCCAGCAGAATGGACAGGTCCGGGGCCAACGTCCTGACTTTC.

Many counts were recorded for this clonotype. This chain links TRBV20-1 with TRBJ1-5, with D perhaps TRBD1 (6 bases). Trimming stripped 7 bases from V and 1 base from J, with 11 bases between. Germline V gene data show CDR1 as DFQATT and CDR2 as SNEGSKA (reference sequence). The CDR3 runs 13 residues. This CDR3 is CSGTRGSNQPQHF. The CDR3, as DNA: TGCAGTGGGACGAGGGGGAGCAATCAGCCCCAGCATTTT.

Comments on this clonotype: The junction and the germline gene differ at one end; a read error may be behind it. The chain carries TRBV5-1 and TRBJ2-5; 7 bases align to TRBD2. TRBJ2-1 matches the DNA end more closely, so the J call is doubtful. This CDR3 is 10 amino acids long. Germline assignment: CDR1 SGHRS and CDR2 YFSETQ. The DNA of the CDR3 is TGCACCAGCGGGACGGATGAGCAGTTCTTC. This sequence encodes CTSGTDEQFF.

This clonotype was detected ten times or more. The V call is TRBV19, the J call TRBJ2-7; D call uncertain. The CDR3 has 13 residues. The germline V gene has CDR1 LNHDA and CDR2 SQIVND (reference sequence). Trimming took off 3 bases at V and 2 bases at J, with 8 bases between the two ends. CDR3 DNA: TGTGCCAGTAGTATGTTCCTAGCCTACGAGCAGTACTTC. It specifies CASSMFLAYEQYF.

On this clonotype: One end of the junction does not line up with germline, which may come from a read error. The rearrangement joins TRBV7-9 to TRBJ2-5; D gene uncertain. This CDR3 is built from 15 residues. CDR1 and CDR2 (germline): SEHNR, FQNEAQ (reference sequence). CDR3 bases: TGTGCCGGCAGCTTAGAGCACCAAGTCCTAGAGACCCAGTACTTC. Its translation is CAGSLEHQVLETQYF.

At least ten counts were recorded for this clonotype. At one end, the junction sequence differs from germline, possibly due to a read error. The chain is built from TRBV25-1 and TRBJ2-2, with TRBD1 matching over 11 bases. Per germline, CDR1 MGHDK and CDR2 SYGVNS. The CDR3 runs 18 residues. This chain's CDR3 is CASSEYKVGTGGTGELFF. The CDR3, as DNA: TGTGCTAGCAGTGAATATAAGGTGGGGACAGGGGGCACCGGGGAGCTGTTTTTT.

The V call is TRBV2, the J call TRBJ1-6, with 10 positions matching TRBD1. CDR3 length: 15 amino acids. Germline trimming cut 7 bases from V and 6 bases from J; bases unmatched to any gene: 6. CDR1 SNHLY and CDR2 FYNNEI come from the germline V gene. This chain's CDR3 is CASTGTGDGNSPLHF. The CDR3 nucleotides read TGTGCCAGCACCGGGACAGGGGACGGTAATTCACCCCTCCACTTT.

This clonotype occurred many times. The chain has TRBV7-9 and TRBJ1-3; the match to TRBD1 covers 9 bases. The length of the CDR3 is 15 residues. V trimming: 5 bases; J trimming: 7 bases; junction bases outside the gene matches: 9. Germline assignment: CDR1 SEHNR and CDR2 FQNEAQ (reference sequence). The CDR3 region has the DNA TGTGCCAGCAGCCACCGGGACAGGGTGTGGAACACCATATATTTT. The encoded protein is CASSHRDRVWNTIYF.

CDR3 sequence: CASSAPENTGELFF. In DNA form, the CDR3 reads TGCGCCAGCAGCGCTCCCGAAAACACCGGGGAGCTGTTTTTT. V usage is TRBV4-3 and J usage is TRBJ2-2; D not resolved. Between the trimmed V and J ends, which lost 5 bases and 2 bases, there was a span of 9 bases. This CDR3 is 14 amino acids long. The germline gives CDR1 LGHNA, CDR2 YSLEER.

There are many counts of this clonotype. The V and J genes are TRBV7-8 and TRBJ1-1; the D is unclear. V was cut by 5 bases and J by 11 bases, with 18 bases left in between. Germline loops: CDR1 SGHVS, CDR2 FQNEAQ. The CDR3 has 13 amino acids. The CDR3 sequence: CASSRSWEGFAFF. CDR3 in DNA: TGTGCCAGCAGCCGGAGTTGGGAAGGATTCGCTTTCTTT.

The chain combines TRBV2 with TRBJ2-5, with TRBD2 matching over 10 bases. There are 16 residues in the CDR3. The junction had 10 bases not matched to a gene; V was cut back by 6 bases and J by 3 bases. Germline V gene lookup returns CDR1 SNHLY and CDR2 FYNNEI. CDR3 sequence reads: CASRRTSGLTKETQYF. The CDR3 region has the DNA TGTGCCAGCAGGCGGACTAGCGGACTAACTAAAGAGACCCAGTACTTC.

This clonotype was counted ten times or more. The V and J genes are TRBV7-2 and TRBJ2-2; D is possibly TRBD2 (6 bases). Germline V gene data show CDR1 as SGHTA and CDR2 as FQGNSA. V gave up 2 bases and J gave up 6 bases, with 16 bases separating them. The CDR3 runs to 16 residues. CDR3 region: CASSLFRGGPSGELFF. CDR3 DNA sequence: TGTGCCAGCAGCTTATTTCGCGGAGGGCCGTCCGGGGAGCTGTTTTTT.

The chain recombines TRBV6-6 with TRBJ2-7; the D is unclear. This CDR3 contains 11 residues. Germline loops: CDR1 MNHNY, CDR2 SVGAGI (reference sequence). The chain's CDR3 is CANTGFYEQYF. CDR3 sequence (DNA): TGTGCAAATACGGGCTTCTACGAGCAGTACTTC.

This clonotype was recorded a few times. The chain has TRBV27 and TRBJ2-7; 7 positions agree with TRBD1. The V gene end was trimmed by 6 bases and the J gene end by 1 base; junction bases not matched to a gene: 9. CDR3 size: 15 residues. Germline V gene sequence: CDR1 MNHEY, CDR2 SMNVEV (reference sequence). The CDR3 DNA reads TGTGCCAGCAGAAACCGACAGGGTGGTTCCTACGAGCAGTACTTC. Its translation is CASRNRQGGSYEQYF.

This clonotype was detected a few times. This chain uses TRBV7-9 with TRBJ1-2, with D possibly TRBD1 on 5 matching bases. Trimming took off 5 bases at V and 8 bases at J, with 18 bases between the two ends. The CDR3 has 14 residues. The V gene's germline CDR1 is SEHNR and CDR2 FQNEAQ (reference sequence). The CDR3 sequence is CASSPGRSAIGYTF. The CDR3 DNA sequence: TGTGCCAGCAGCCCGGGGCGATCCGCTATCGGCTACACCTTC. Variable domain in full (rest from reference TRBV7-9 and TRBJ1-2): DTGVSQNPRHKITKRGQNVTFRCDPISEHNRLYWYRQTLGQGPEFLTYFQNEAQLEKSRLLSDRFSAERPKGSFSTLEIQRTEQGDSAMYLCASSPGRSAIGYTFGSGTRLTVV.

V and J are TRBV2 and TRBJ1-1; 7 bases match TRBD1. CDR3 length: 13 amino acids. Trimming removed 8 bases from V and 5 bases from J; junction bases left unmatched: 8. Germline lookup yields CDR1 SNHLY and CDR2 FYNNEI. This CDR3 reads CASRDSLKTEAFF. The CDR3 region has the DNA TGTGCCAGCCGGGACAGCCTCAAGACTGAAGCTTTCTTT.

This clonotype was recorded many times. The chain links TRBV2 to TRBJ1-6; D possibly corresponds to TRBD1 (6 bases). Between the trimmed V and J ends, which lost 5 bases and 5 bases, there was a span of 13 bases. This CDR3 has 15 amino acids. From germline, CDR1 is SNHLY and CDR2 FYNNEI. The CDR3 reads CASSPQGLDNSPLHF. The CDR3 coding sequence is TGTGCCAGCAGTCCACAGGGACTTGATAATTCACCCCTCCACTTT.

The chain couples TRBV2 to TRBJ1-2; TRBD1 is a possible D gene (5 bases). The V and J ends lost 5 bases and 4 bases respectively, with 14 bases between them. Germline assignment: CDR1 SNHLY and CDR2 FYNNEI. The CDR3 is 14 residues long. Here the CDR3 reads CASSSPGPSYGYTF. CDR3 DNA: TGTGCCAGCAGTTCACCGGGACCCTCCTATGGCTACACCTTC. Full variable domain (outside the CDR3, taken from reference TRBV2 and TRBJ1-2): EPEVTQTPSHQVTQMGQEVILRCVPISNHLYFYWYRQILGQKVEFLVSFYNNEISEKSEIFDDQFSVERPDGSNFTLKIRSTKLEDSAMYFCASSSPGPSYGYTFGSGTRLTVV.

For this clonotype: A much larger clone differs by one base, so this may be a read error. CDR3 amino acids: CANSYPDRNTEAFF. The CDR3 DNA follows: TGTGCCAACAGCTATCCGGATCGGAACACTGAAGCTTTCTTT. The V and J genes are TRBV3-1 and TRBJ1-1, with D uncertain. The CDR3 contains 14 residues. CDR1 and CDR2 from the germline V gene are LGHDT and YNNKEL (reference sequence).

This chain joins TRBV19 and TRBJ2-5, with TRBD1 matching over 10 bases. With 7 bases clipped from V and 5 bases from J, the junction kept 13 bases outside the gene matches. The CDR3 consists of 16 residues. Germline V gives CDR1 LNHDA, CDR2 SQIVND (reference sequence). The CDR3 coding sequence is TGTGCCAGTAAACCTACGACAGGGGGCGCGTGGGAGACCCAGTACTTC. Protein sequence: CASKPTTGGAWETQYF.

J is TRBJ1-2 and V is TRBV2, with D unresolved. The CDR3 consists of 14 residues. The V and J ends lost 6 bases and 8 bases respectively, with 19 bases between them. CDR1 SNHLY and CDR2 FYNNEI come from the germline V gene. The CDR3 region is CASSGRRGGMGYTF. DNA of the CDR3: TGTGCCAGCAGCGGACGAAGAGGAGGAATGGGCTACACCTTC.